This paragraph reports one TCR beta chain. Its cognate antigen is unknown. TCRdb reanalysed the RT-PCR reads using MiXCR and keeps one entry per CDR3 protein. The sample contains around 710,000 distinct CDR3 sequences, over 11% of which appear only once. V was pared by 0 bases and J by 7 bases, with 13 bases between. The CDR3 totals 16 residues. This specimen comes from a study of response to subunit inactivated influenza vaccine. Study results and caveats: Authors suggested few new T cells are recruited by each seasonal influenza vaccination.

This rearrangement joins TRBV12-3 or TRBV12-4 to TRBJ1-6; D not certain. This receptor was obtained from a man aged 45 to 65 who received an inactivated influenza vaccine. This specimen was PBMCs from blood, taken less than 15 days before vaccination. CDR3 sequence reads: CASSLARVKSNSPLHF. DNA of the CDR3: TGTGCCAGCAGTTTAGCGCGTGTCAAGAGCAATTCACCCCTCCACTTT.